This TCR beta chain was identified in a study of CXCR3-negative and CXCR3-positive naive CD8 T cells. Notes on the study in general: Naive CXCR3-positive and CXCR3-negative cells shared similar TRBV-TRBJ usage, unlike memory cells.

Triplicate sorts of 290,000 or so cells per CD8+ subset. The naive CD8+ gate required CD45RO-CCR7+CD27+CD95- phenotype. UMI-labeled 5' RACE TRB cDNA libraries were prepared from the cells. One entry per CDR3 protein, without DNA, is what TCRdb gives after re-calling the 5' RACE reads. This sample's clone table lists 70,000 to 95,000 distinct CDR3 sequences. Comments on this clonotype: The antigen is not known.

The CDR3 is made up of 13 amino acids. The germline gives CDR1 DFQATT, CDR2 SNEGSKA (reference sequence). This clonotype was obtained from a human donor in good health. Some clones in this sample may be carry-over from other donors' samples. Sequencing was carried out using naive CXCR3- CD8+ T cells from blood. Sample subset: CD45RO-CCR7+CD27+CD95- naive CD8+ T cells lacking CXCR3 (TNR3-). This sequence joins TRBV20-1 and TRBJ2-7; absent DNA, TCRdb's TRBD1 call cannot be checked. The CDR3 here is CSARDRGLREQYF.